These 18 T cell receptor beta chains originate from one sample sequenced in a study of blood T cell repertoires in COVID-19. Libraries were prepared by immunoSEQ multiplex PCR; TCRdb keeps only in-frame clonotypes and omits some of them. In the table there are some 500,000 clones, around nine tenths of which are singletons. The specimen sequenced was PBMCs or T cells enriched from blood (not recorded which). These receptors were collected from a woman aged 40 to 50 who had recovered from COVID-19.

The CDR3 sequence is CASSHDRGSYGYTF. As DNA, the CDR3 is TGCGCCAGCAGCCACGACAGGGGCAGCTATGGCTACACCTTC. The V gene is TRBV4-3, the J gene TRBJ1-2, with 8 bases matching TRBD1. Germline lookup yields CDR1 LGHNA and CDR2 YSLEER. J gave up 4 bases and V 3 bases, and 4 bases lay outside the gene matches. The CDR3 spans 14 residues.

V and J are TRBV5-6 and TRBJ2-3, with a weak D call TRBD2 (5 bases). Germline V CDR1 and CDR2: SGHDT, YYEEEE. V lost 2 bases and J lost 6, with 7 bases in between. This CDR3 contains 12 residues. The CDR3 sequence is CASSLRGDTQYF. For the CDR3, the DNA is TGTGCCAGCAGCTTAAGAGGGGATACGCAGTATTTT.

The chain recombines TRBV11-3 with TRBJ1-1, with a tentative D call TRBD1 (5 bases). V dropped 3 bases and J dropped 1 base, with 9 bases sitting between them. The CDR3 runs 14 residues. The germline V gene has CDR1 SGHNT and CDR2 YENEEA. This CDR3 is CASSFSQGNTEAFF. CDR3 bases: TGTGCCAGCAGCTTTTCTCAGGGGAACACTGAAGCTTTCTTT.

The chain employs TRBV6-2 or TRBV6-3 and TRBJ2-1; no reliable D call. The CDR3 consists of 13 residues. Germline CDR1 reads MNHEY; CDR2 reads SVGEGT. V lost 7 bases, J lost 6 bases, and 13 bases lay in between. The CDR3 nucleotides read TGTGCCAGCAACCCATTTCACGGCAATGAGCAGTTCTTC. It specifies CASNPFHGNEQFF.

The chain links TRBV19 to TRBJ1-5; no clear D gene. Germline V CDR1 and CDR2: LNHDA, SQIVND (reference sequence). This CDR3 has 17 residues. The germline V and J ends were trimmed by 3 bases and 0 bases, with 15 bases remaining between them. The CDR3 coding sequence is TGTGCCAGTAGTATTTTTATCGAGTACGATAGCAATCAGCCCCAGCATTTT. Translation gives CASSIFIEYDSNQPQHF.

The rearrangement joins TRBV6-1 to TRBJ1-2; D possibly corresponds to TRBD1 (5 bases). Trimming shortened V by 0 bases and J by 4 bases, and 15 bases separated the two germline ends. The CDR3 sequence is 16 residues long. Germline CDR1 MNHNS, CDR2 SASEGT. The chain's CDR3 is CASSEALGQGTYGYTF. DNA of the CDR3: TGTGCCAGCAGTGAAGCGCTGGGGCAGGGCACCTATGGCTACACCTTC.

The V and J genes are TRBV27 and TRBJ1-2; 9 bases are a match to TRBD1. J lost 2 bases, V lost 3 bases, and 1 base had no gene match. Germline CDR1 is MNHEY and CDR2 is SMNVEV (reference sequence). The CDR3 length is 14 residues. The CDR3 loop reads CASSLGTGNYGYTF. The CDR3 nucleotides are TGTGCCAGCAGTTTGGGGACAGGGAACTATGGCTACACCTTC.

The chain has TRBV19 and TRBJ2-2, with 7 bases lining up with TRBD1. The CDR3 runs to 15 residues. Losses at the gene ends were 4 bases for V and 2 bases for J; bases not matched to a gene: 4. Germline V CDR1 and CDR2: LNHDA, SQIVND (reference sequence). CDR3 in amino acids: CASSRRQGNTGELFF. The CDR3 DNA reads TGTGCCAGTAGTAGAAGACAGGGCAACACCGGGGAGCTGTTTTTT.

CDR3 loop: CATGTADSYEQYF. The CDR3 region has the DNA TGTGCCACTGGGACAGCGGACTCCTACGAGCAGTACTTC. The V call is TRBV10-3, the J call TRBJ2-7, with TRBD1 identical over 7 bases. Germline V gene lookup returns CDR1 ENHRY and CDR2 SYGVKD. The CDR3 is 13 amino acids. After removal of 10 bases from V and 0 bases from J, the junction contained 6 bases not matched to a gene.

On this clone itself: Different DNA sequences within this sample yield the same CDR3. The CDR3 sequence: CATSRDSGSSYNEQFF. The CDR3 DNA follows: TGTGCCACCAGCAGAGATAGCGGGAGCTCCTACAATGAGCAGTTCTTC. This chain uses TRBV15 with TRBJ2-1, with 9 bases fitting TRBD2. The germline gives CDR1 LNHNV, CDR2 YYDKDF (reference sequence). V dropped 0 bases and J dropped 0; count of bases not matched to a gene: 0. The CDR3 has 16 residues.

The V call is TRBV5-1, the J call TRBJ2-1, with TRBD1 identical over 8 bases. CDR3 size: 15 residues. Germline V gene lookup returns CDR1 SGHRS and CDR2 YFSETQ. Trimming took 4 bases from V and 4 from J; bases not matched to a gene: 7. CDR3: CASSPDRAFYNEQFF. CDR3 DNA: TGCGCCAGCAGCCCGGACAGGGCTTTTTACAATGAGCAGTTCTTC.

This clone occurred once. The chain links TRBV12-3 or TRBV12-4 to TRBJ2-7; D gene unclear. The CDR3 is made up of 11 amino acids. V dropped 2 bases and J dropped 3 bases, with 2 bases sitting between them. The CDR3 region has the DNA TGTGCCAGCAGTTTACTCTACGAGCAGTACTTC. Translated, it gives CASSLLYEQYF.

The CDR3 nucleotides read TGTGCCAGTAGTATAGTTGGGGGCAGTGAAAAACTGTTTTTT. Residues: CASSIVGGSEKLFF. The V call is TRBV19, the J call TRBJ1-4, with D tentatively TRBD1 (6 bases). The V gene's germline CDR1 is LNHDA and CDR2 SQIVND (reference sequence). CDR3 length: 14 residues. Trimming cost V 1 base and J 7 bases, with 10 bases left between them.

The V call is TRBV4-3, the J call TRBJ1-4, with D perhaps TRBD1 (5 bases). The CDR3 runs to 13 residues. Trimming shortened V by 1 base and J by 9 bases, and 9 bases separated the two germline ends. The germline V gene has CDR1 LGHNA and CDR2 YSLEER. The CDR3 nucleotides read TGCGCCAGCAGCCAAGCGGGGGTTAAAAAACTGTTTTTT. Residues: CASSQAGVKKLFF.

The CDR3 protein is CASSIEQTRETQYF. The CDR3 region has the DNA TGTGCCAGTAGTATAGAGCAGACGCGGGAGACCCAGTACTTC. The V call is TRBV19, the J call TRBJ2-5; D gene ambiguous. V was trimmed by 0 bases and J by 5 bases, leaving 10 bases between them. The CDR3 has 14 amino acids. CDR1 is LNHDA, CDR2 SQIVND, per germline (reference sequence).

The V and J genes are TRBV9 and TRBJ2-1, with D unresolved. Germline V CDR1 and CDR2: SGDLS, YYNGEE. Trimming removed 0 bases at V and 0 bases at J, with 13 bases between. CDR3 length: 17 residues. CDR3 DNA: TGTGCCAGCAGCGTAGGAAGTCTGCACTCCTCCTACAATGAGCAGTTCTTC. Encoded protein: CASSVGSLHSSYNEQFF.

The CDR3 sequence: CASSHVTGNTEAFF. The CDR3 bases are TGTGCCAGCAGCCACGTTACAGGGAACACTGAAGCTTTCTTT. V gene TRBV7-9 combines with J gene TRBJ1-1, with a tentative D call TRBD1 (5 bases). CDR1 is SEHNR, CDR2 FQNEAQ, per germline (reference sequence). CDR3 length: 14 residues. V was pared by 5 bases and J by 1 base, with 11 bases between.

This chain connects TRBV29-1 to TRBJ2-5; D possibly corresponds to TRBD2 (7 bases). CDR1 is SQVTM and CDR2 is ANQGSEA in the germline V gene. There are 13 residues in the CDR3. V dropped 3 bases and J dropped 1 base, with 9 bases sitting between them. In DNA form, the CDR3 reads TGCAGCGTTGACGGGGGGCTCCAAGAGACCCAGTACTTC. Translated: CSVDGGLQETQYF.